This T cell receptor beta chain stems from a study of Graves' ophthalmopathy and Graves' hyperthyroidism. Background on the study: Being free of ophthalmopathy for 18 months of follow-up defined stable hyperthyroidism. Study conclusions and caveats: Blood also carried most expanded thyroid clonotypes exceeding 0.001 frequency.

CDR3 size: 15 residues. V was pared by 1 base and J by 0 bases, with 0 bases of the junction left unmatched. Germline-derived CDR1 and CDR2 are MGHRA and YSYEKL. Beta-chain TCR CDR3 regions were amplified from RNA transcripts. An initial RT-PCR round employing HTBI primers preceded a second-round multiplex PCR. MiXCR, run by TCRdb on the multiplex PCR reads, gives a single entry per CDR3 protein. Among some 1.1 million distinct CDR3 sequences listed, about two fifths were seen once. Each diagnosis was determined on the basis of clinical symptoms, serum thyroxine, TRAb, thyroid ultrasound and orbital computed tomography. As for this clonotype: The antigen remains undetermined. A clone one base away is much larger, so this may be a read error. Because it lacks the conserved phenylalanine or tryptophan at the end, this CDR3 is likely a read error.

Sequencing used peripheral blood or thyroid tissue (not recorded which). The TCR sequence derives from an adult man with Graves' hyperthyroidism. The chain uses TRBV4-1 and TRBJ1-3; TRBD1 agrees at 7 bases. The CDR3 sequence: CASSQGTGSGNTIYS. The CDR3 DNA follows: TGCGCCAGCAGCCAAGGGACAGGCTCTGGAAACACCATATATTCT.